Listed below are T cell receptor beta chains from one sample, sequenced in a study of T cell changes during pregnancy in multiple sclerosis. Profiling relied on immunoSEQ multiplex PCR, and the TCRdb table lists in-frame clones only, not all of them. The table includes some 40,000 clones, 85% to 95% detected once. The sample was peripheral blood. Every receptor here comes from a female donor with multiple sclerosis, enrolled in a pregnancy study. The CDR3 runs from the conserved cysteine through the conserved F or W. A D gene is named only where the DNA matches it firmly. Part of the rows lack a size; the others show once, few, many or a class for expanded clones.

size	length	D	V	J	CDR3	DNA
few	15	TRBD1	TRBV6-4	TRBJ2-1	CASNAGTGEVNEQFF	TGTGCCAGCAACGCCGGGACAGGGGAAGTCAATGAGCAGTTCTTC
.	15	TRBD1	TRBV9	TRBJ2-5	CASSRSGQGGETQYF	TGTGCCAGCAGCCGATCGGGACAGGGAGGAGAGACCCAGTACTTC
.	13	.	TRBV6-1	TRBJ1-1	CASRTVGGTEAFF	TGTGCCAGCAGGACGGTCGGCGGGACTGAAGCTTTCTTT
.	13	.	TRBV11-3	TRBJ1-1	CASSRQGNTEAFF	TGTGCCAGCAGCCGCCAGGGAAACACTGAAGCTTTCTTT
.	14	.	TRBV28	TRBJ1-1	CASSLHVENTEAFF	TGTGCCAGCAGTTTACATGTGGAAAACACTGAAGCTTTCTTT
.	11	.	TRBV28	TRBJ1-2	CASRANYGYTF	TGTGCCAGCAGGGCCAACTATGGCTACACCTTC
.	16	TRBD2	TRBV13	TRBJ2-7	CASSLRLAEHSYEQYF	TGTGCCAGCAGCTTAAGACTAGCGGAGCACTCCTACGAGCAGTACTTC
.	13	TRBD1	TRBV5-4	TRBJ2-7	CASSLDRGGEQYF	TGTGCCAGCAGCCTAGACAGGGGAGGCGAGCAGTACTTC
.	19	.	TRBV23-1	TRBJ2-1	CASSLPGFLDPGDYNEQFF	TGCGCCAGCAGTCTCCCTGGTTTTTTAGATCCCGGGGATTACAATGAGCAGTTCTTC
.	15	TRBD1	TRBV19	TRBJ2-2	CASSLDRERTGELFF	TGTGCCAGTAGTCTTGACAGGGAGAGGACCGGGGAGCTGTTTTTT
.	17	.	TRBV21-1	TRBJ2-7	CASSKVEQEDLSYEQYF	TGTGCCAGCAGCAAAGTGGAACAGGAGGATTTGTCCTACGAGCAGTACTTC
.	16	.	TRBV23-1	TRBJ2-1	CASSHPTGTPYNEQFF	TGCGCCAGCAGTCACCCGACAGGGACTCCCTACAATGAGCAGTTCTTC
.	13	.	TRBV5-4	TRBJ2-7	CASSFGQSYEQYF	TGTGCCAGCAGCTTCGGACAGTCCTACGAGCAGTACTTC
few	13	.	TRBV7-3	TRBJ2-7	CASSLRDMSEQYF	TGTGCCAGCAGCTTAAGGGATATGAGCGAGCAGTACTTC
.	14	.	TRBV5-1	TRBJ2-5	CASSRDAHQETQYF	TGCGCCAGCAGCCGAGACGCTCACCAAGAGACCCAGTACTTC
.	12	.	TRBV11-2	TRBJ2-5	CASSSTQETQYF	TGTGCCAGCAGCTCCACTCAAGAGACCCAGTACTTC
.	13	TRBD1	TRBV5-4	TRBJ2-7	CASSSRQGGEQYF	TGTGCCAGCAGCTCGCGACAGGGTGGCGAGCAGTACTTC
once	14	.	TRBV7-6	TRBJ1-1	CASSLKLGDTEAFF	TGTGCCAGCAGCTTAAAACTGGGGGACACTGAAGCTTTCTTT
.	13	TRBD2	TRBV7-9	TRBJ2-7	CASAGLAGFEQYF	TGTGCCAGCGCGGGACTAGCGGGATTCGAGCAGTACTTC
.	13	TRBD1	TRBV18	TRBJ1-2	CASSLGTGYGYTF	TGTGCCAGCTCACTTGGGACAGGATATGGCTACACCTTC
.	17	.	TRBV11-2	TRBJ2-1	CASSLDRIVYSYNEQFF	TGTGCCAGCAGCTTAGATCGGATCGTATATTCCTACAATGAGCAGTTCTTC
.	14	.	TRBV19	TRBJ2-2	CASSTGDDTGELFF	TGTGCCAGTAGTACAGGGGACGACACCGGGGAGCTGTTTTTT
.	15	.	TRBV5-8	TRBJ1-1	CASSDSSWGYTEAFF	TGTGCCAGCAGTGACAGTTCATGGGGATACACTGAAGCTTTCTTT
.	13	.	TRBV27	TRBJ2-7	CASTQGRPYEQYF	TGTGCCAGCACTCAGGGCAGGCCATACGAGCAGTACTTC
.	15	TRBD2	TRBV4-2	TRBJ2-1	CASSRVSGGYNEQFF	TGTGCCAGCAGCCGAGTAAGCGGGGGTTACAATGAGCAGTTCTTC
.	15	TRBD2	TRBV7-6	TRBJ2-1	CASSSGTKPYNEQFF	TGTGCCAGCAGCTCAGGGACTAAGCCGTACAATGAGCAGTTCTTC
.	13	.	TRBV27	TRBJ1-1	CASSLSASGGAFF	TGTGCCAGCAGTTTATCGGCAAGCGGGGGAGCTTTCTTT
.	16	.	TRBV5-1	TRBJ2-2	CASSSGLVANTGELFF	TGCGCCAGCAGCTCGGGGTTGGTGGCAAACACCGGGGAGCTGTTTTTT
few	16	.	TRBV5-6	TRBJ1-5	CASSLDGGIGNQPQHF	TGTGCCAGCAGCTTGGATGGAGGTATAGGAAATCAGCCCCAGCATTTT
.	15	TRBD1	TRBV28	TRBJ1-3	CASSMRQGRGNTIYF	TGTGCCAGCAGTATGCGACAGGGCCGCGGAAACACCATATATTTT
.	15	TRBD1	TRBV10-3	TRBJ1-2	CAISDVGQGNYGYTF	TGTGCCATCAGTGATGTGGGACAGGGGAACTATGGCTACACCTTC
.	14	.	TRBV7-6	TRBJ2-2	CASSFSGAVGELFF	TGTGCCAGCAGCTTCTCAGGGGCGGTAGGGGAGCTGTTTTTT
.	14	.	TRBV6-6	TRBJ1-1	CASKDWGMDTEAFF	TGTGCCAGCAAGGATTGGGGGATGGACACTGAAGCTTTCTTT
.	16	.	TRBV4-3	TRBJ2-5	CASSQDPGSPAETQYF	TGCGCCAGCAGCCAAGATCCGGGTAGCCCGGCGGAGACCCAGTACTTC
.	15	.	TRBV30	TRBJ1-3	CAWSRSRGAGNTIYF	TGTGCCTGGAGCCGGAGTCGGGGGGCAGGAAACACCATATATTTT
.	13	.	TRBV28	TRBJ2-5	CASSPEDLKTQYF	TGTGCCAGCAGTCCCGAGGACTTGAAGACCCAGTACTTC
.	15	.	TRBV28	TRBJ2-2	CASSNGGLNTGELFF	TGTGCCAGCAGTAACGGGGGCCTGAACACCGGGGAGCTGTTTTTT
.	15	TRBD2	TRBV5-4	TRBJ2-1	CASSEGRVSYNEQFF	TGTGCCAGCAGCGAGGGGAGGGTCTCCTACAATGAGCAGTTCTTC
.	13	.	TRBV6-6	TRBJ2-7	CASSYAGGYEQYF	TGTGCCAGCAGTTACGCGGGCGGCTACGAGCAGTACTTC
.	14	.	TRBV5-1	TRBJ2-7	CASSPGTQNYEQYF	TGCGCCAGCAGCCCCGGGACTCAGAACTACGAGCAGTACTTC
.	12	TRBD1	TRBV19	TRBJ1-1	CASSAGTAEAFF	TGTGCCAGTAGTGCCGGGACAGCTGAAGCTTTCTTT
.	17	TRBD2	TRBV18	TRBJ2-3	CASSLLAGGPKSDTQYF	TGTGCCAGCTCACTACTAGCGGGAGGGCCGAAATCAGATACGCAGTATTTT
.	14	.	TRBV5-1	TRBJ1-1	CASSTRQVNTEAFF	TGCGCCAGCAGCACCCGACAGGTGAACACTGAAGCTTTCTTT
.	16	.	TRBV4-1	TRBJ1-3	CASSLLQAVSGNTIYF	TGCGCCAGCAGCCTACTACAGGCCGTCTCTGGAAACACCATATATTTT
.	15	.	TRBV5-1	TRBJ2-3	CASSPDGTSTDTQYF	TGCGCCAGCAGCCCGGACGGGACTAGCACAGATACGCAGTATTTT
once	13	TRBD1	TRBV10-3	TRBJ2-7	CAIRGTGGPEQYF	TGTGCCATCAGGGGGACAGGGGGTCCCGAGCAGTACTTC
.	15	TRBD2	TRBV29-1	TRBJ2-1	CSGRLAGGPYNEQFF	TGCAGCGGCCGACTAGCGGGAGGGCCCTACAATGAGCAGTTCTTC
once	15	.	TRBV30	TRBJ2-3	CAWALSAYSTDTQYF	TGTGCCTGGGCGCTTAGTGCATATAGCACAGATACGCAGTATTTT
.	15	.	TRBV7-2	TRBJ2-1	CASSLSSLSYNEQFF	TGTGCCAGCAGCTTATCTAGTTTGTCCTACAATGAGCAGTTCTTC
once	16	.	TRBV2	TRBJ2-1	CASSPRLLLRPNEQFF	TGTGCCAGCAGTCCACGGCTCTTACTGAGGCCCAATGAGCAGTTCTTC
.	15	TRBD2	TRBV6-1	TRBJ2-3	CASSELAGGGDTQYF	TGTGCCAGCAGTGAATTAGCGGGAGGAGGAGATACGCAGTATTTT
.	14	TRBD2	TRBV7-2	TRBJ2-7	CASSSFSGREEQYF	TGTGCCAGCAGCTCTTTTAGCGGGAGAGAAGAGCAGTACTTC
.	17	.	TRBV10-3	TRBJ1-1	CAISGPNGGGAATEAFF	TGTGCCATCAGTGGGCCAAACGGGGGGGGCGCTGCCACTGAAGCTTTCTTT
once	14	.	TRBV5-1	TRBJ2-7	CASSLASRGGEQYF	TGCGCCAGCAGCTTGGCCAGCAGGGGGGGCGAGCAGTACTTC